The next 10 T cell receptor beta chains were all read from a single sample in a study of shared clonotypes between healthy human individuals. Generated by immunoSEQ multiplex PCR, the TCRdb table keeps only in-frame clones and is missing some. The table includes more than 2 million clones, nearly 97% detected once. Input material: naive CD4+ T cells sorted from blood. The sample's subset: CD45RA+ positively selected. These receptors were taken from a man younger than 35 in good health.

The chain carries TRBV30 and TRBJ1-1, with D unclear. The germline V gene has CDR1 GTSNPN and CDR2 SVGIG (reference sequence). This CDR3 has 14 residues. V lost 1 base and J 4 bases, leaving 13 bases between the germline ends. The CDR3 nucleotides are TGTGCCTGGAGTGGGCGCGGCCTGGGCACTGAAGCTTTCTTT. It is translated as CAWSGRGLGTEAFF. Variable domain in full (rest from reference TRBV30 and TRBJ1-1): SQTIHQWPATLVQPVGSPLSLECTVEGTSNPNLYWYRQAAGRGLQLLFYSVGIGQISSEVPQNLSASRPQDRQFILSSKKLLLSDSGFYLCAWSGRGLGTEAFFGQGTRLTVV.

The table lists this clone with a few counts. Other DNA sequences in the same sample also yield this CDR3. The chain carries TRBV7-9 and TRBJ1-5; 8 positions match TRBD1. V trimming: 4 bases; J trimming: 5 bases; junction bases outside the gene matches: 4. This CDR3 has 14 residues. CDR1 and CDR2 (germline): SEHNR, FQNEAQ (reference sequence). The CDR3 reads CASSSDRDYQPQHF. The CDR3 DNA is TGTGCCAGCAGCTCGGACAGGGATTATCAGCCCCAGCATTTT.

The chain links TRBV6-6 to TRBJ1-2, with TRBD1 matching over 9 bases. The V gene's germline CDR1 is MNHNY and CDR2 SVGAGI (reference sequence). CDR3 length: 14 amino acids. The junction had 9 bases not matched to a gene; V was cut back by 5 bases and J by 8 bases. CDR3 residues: CASSPSGTGSGYTF. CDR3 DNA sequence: TGTGCCAGCAGTCCTTCCGGGACAGGGAGCGGCTACACCTTC.

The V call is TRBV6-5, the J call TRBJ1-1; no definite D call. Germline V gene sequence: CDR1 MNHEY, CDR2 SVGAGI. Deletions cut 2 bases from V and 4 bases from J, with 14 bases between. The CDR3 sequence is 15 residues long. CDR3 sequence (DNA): TGTGCCAGCAGTTACGGGTCTTCTATGGGCACTGAAGCTTTCTTT. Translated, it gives CASSYGSSMGTEAFF.

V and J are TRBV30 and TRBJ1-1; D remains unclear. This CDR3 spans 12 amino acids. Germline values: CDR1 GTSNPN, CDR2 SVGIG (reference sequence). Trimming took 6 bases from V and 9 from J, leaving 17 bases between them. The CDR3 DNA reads TGTGCCTGTAACCGGGAGAACTATAAAGCTTTCTTT. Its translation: CACNRENYKAFF.

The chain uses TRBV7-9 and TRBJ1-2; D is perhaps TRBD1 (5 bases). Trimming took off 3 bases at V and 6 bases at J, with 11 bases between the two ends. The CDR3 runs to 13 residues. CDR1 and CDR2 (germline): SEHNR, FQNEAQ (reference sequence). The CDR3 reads CASSFPGRNGYTF. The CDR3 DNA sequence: TGTGCCAGCAGCTTCCCGGGACGAAATGGCTACACCTTC.

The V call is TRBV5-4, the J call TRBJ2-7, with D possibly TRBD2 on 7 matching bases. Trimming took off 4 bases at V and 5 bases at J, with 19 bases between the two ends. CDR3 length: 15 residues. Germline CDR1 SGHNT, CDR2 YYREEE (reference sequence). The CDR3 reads CASSPGGQSIHEQYF. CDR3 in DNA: TGTGCCAGCAGCCCCGGGGGGCAATCTATCCACGAGCAGTACTTC.

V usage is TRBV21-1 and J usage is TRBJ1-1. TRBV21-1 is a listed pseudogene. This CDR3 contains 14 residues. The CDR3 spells CASSRVEMNTEAFF. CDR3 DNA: TGTGCCAGCAGCAGGGTTGAGATGAACACTGAAGCTTTCTTT.

Here the CDR3 reads CASSPPSSPYGYTF. The CDR3, as DNA: TGCGCCAGCAGCCCCCCCAGCAGCCCCTATGGCTACACCTTC. V is TRBV10-2 and J is TRBJ1-2, with D hard to call. Trimming removed 6 bases from V and 4 bases from J, with 15 bases in between. This CDR3 has 14 residues. Germline CDR1 WSHSY, CDR2 SAAADI.

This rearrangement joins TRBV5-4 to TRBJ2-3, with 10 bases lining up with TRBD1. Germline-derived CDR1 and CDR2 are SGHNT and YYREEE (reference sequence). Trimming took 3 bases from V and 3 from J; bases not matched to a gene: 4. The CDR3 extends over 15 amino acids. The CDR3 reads CASSSGQGSTDTQYF. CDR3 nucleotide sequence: TGTGCCAGCAGCTCGGGACAGGGGTCTACAGATACGCAGTATTTT.